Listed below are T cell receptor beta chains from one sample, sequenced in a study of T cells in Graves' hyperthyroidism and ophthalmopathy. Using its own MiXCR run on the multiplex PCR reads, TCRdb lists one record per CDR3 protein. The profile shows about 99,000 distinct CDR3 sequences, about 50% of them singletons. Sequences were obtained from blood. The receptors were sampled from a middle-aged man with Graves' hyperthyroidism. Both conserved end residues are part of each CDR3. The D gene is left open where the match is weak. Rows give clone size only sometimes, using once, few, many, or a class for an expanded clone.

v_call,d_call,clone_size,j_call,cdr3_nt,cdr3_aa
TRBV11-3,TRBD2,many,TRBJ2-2,TGTGCCAGCAGCTTAGGTGGTAGCGGGCTTTCGAACACCGGGGAGCTGTTTTTT,CASSLGGSGLSNTGELFF
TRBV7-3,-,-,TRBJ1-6,TGTGCCAGCAGCCTCACAGGGCCGGGTTCACCCCTCCACTTT,CASSLTGPGSPLHF
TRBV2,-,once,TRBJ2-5,TGTGCCAGCAGTTTTACACGGTGGGAGACCCAGTACTTC,CASSFTRWETQYF
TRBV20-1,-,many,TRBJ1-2,TGCAGTGCTAGAGATCCGGGACGAGCCCGTGGCTACACCTTC,CSARDPGRARGYTF
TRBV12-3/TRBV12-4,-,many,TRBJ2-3,TGTGCCAGCAGCCCGGGGGATACGCAGTATTTT,CASSPGDTQYF
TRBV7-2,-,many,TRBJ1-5,TGTGCCAGCAGCCCGGGGTCCAATCAGCCCCAGCATTTT,CASSPGSNQPQHF
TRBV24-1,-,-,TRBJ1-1,TGTGCCTGGAGTGCTCTATCTGTGAACACTGAAGCTTTCTTT,CAWSALSVNTEAFF
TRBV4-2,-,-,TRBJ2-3,TGTGCCAGCAGCCAGGAGGGGGCCAGACGGGATGAGCAGTATTTT,CASSQEGARRDEQYF
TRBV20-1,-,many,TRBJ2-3,TGCAGTGCTAGAGATCTCGACAGGAACACAGATACGCAGTATTTT,CSARDLDRNTDTQYF
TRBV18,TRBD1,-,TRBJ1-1,TGTGCCAGCTCACCATTGGAGGGGGCGGGGAACACTGAAGCTTTCTTT,CASSPLEGAGNTEAFF
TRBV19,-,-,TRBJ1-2,TGTGCCAGTAGGGCCGCGGGGGGCGCTAACTATGGCTACACCTTC,CASRAAGGANYGYTF
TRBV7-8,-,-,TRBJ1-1,TGTGCCAGCAGCGGGGCAGATCTGAACACTGAAGCTTTCTTT,CASSGADLNTEAFF
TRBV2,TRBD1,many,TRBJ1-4,TGTGCCAGCAGTGAAAGAGGGCAGGGGGCCGCAACTAATGAAAAACTGTTTTTT,CASSERGQGAATNEKLFF
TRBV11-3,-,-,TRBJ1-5,TGTGCCAGCAGCTCCCCCGGGGAGACCCAGCATTTT,CASSSPGETQHF
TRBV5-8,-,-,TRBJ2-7,TGTGCCAGCAGCATCAATCAGCCCCAGCAGTACTTC,CASSINQPQQYF
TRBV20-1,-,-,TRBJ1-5,TGCAGTGCGGGACCCAATCAGCCCCAGCATTTT,CSAGPNQPQHF
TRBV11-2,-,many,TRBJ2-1,TGTGCCAGCACCACGGACTTGAATAACAATGAGCAGTTCTTC,CASTTDLNNNEQFF
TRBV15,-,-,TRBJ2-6,TGTGCCACCAGCAGTGAAGGGCACGGGCTCCACTCTGGGGCCAACGTCCTGACTTTC,CATSSEGHGLHSGANVLTF
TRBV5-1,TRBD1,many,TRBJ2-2,TGCGCCAGCATCCGACTTCCTGTAGGACAGGGCGGAACCGGGGAGCTGTTTTTT,CASIRLPVGQGGTGELFF
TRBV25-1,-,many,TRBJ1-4,TGTGCCAGCAGTGAATATGGGACAACTAATGAAAAACTGTTTTTT,CASSEYGTTNEKLFF
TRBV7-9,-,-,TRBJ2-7,TGTGCCAGCAGCTTAGCGGGAGAAGTATTAGAGCAGCACTTC,CASSLAGEVLEQHF
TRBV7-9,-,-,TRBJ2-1,TGTGCCAGCAGCTTAGCGCTATGGACCGGGGAGCAGTTCTTC,CASSLALWTGEQFF
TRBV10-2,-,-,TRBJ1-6,TGCGCCAGCAGCCCAGCAGGAGGGGATAATTCACCCCTCCACTTT,CASSPAGGDNSPLHF
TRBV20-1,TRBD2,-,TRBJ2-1,TGCAGTGCCTCCGGGACTAGCGGGAGAAGTGAGCAGTTCTTC,CSASGTSGRSEQFF